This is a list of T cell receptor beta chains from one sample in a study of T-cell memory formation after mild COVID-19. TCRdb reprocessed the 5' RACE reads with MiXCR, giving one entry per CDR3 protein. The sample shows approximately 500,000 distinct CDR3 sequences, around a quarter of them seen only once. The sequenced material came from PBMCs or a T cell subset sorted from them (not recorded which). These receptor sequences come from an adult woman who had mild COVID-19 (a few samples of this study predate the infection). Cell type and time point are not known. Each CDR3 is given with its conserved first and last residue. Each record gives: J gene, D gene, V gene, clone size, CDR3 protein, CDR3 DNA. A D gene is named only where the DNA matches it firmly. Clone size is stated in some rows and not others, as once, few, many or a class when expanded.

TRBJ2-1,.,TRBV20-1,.,CSASRTGYNEQFF,TGCAGTGCTAGTCGGACTGGGTACAATGAGCAGTTCTTC
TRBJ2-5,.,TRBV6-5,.,CASSYLTGQETQYF,TGTGCCAGCAGTTACTTGACTGGACAAGAGACCCAGTACTTC
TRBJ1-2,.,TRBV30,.,CAWRYQRGYTF,TGTGCCTGGAGGTATCAGCGCGGCTACACCTTC
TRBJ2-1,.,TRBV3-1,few,CASSLGTANLEQFF,TGTGCCAGCAGCTTGGGGACCGCCAACCTGGAGCAGTTCTTC
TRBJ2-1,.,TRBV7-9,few,CASSLLARDEQFF,TGTGCCAGCAGCTTACTAGCGCGGGATGAGCAGTTCTTC
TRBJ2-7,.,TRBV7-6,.,CASSSRTDREQYF,TGTGCCAGCAGCTCACGGACAGACCGCGAGCAGTACTTC
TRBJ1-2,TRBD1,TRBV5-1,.,CASRARGTVDYGYTF,TGCGCCAGCAGGGCGAGGGGGACAGTCGACTATGGCTACACCTTC
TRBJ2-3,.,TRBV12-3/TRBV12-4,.,CASSRLQGKDTQYF,TGTGCCAGCAGTCGACTACAGGGCAAAGATACGCAGTATTTT
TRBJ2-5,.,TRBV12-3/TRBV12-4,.,CASSFEVGETQYF,TGTGCCAGCAGTTTCGAGGTGGGAGAGACCCAGTACTTC
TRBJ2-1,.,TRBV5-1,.,CASSLASFGTSYDEQFF,TGCGCCAGCAGCTTGGCCTCTTTTGGGACATCTTACGATGAGCAGTTCTTC
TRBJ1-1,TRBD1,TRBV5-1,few,CASRLTGLNTEAFF,TGCGCCAGCAGACTGACAGGGTTGAACACTGAAGCTTTCTTT
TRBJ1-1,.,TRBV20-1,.,CSARGGFGIGEGTEAFF,TGCAGTGCTAGAGGAGGATTTGGGATAGGGGAGGGTACTGAAGCTTTCTTT
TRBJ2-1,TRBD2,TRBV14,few,CASSQVWSREGDNEQFF,TGTGCCAGCAGCCAAGTGTGGTCGCGGGAGGGGGACAATGAGCAGTTCTTC
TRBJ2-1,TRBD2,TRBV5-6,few,CASSLSGKIINEQFF,TGTGCCAGCAGCCTGAGCGGGAAGATCATCAATGAGCAGTTCTTC
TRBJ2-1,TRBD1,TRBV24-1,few,CATSDGVTGFNEQFF,TGTGCCACCAGTGATGGAGTGACAGGGTTCAATGAGCAGTTCTTC
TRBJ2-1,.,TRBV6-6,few,CASTLAGRVNEQFF,TGTGCCAGCACTTTAGCAGGGCGGGTCAATGAGCAGTTCTTC
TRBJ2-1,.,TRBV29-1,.,CSVDSAWHEQFF,TGCAGCGTTGATAGTGCGTGGCATGAGCAGTTCTTC
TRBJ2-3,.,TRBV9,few,CASSVDGAADTQYF,TGTGCCAGCAGCGTAGATGGGGCGGCAGATACGCAGTATTTT
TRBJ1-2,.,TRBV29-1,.,CRADTNYGYTF,TGCAGGGCGGACACTAACTATGGCTACACCTTC
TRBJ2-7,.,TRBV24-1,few,CAAPKSGGPCDEQYF,TGTGCCGCCCCAAAATCGGGGGGCCCCTGTGACGAGCAGTACTTC
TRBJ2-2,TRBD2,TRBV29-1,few,CSVAFRSSGSGELFF,TGCAGCGTTGCATTTCGGTCTAGCGGGAGCGGGGAGCTGTTTTTT
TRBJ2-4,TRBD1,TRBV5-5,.,CASSLGTGLAKNIQYF,TGTGCCAGCAGCTTGGGGACAGGTCTAGCCAAAAACATTCAGTACTTC
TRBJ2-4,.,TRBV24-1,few,CAITLEDIQYF,TGTGCCATCACTCTGGAGGACATTCAGTACTTC
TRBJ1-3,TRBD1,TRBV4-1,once,CASSQAGTGVISGNTIYF,TGCGCCAGCAGCCAAGCTGGGACAGGGGTTATCTCTGGAAACACCATATATTTT
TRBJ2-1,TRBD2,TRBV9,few,CASSESGISYNEQFF,TGTGCCAGCAGCGAAAGCGGGATATCCTACAATGAGCAGTTCTTC
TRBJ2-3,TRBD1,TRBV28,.,CASTRRGQDTDTQYF,TGTGCCAGCACCCGTAGGGGGCAAGACACAGATACGCAGTATTTT
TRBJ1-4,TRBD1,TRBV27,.,CASSNRGANEKLFF,TGTGCCAGCAGTAACAGGGGAGCCAATGAAAAACTGTTTTTT
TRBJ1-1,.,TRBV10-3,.,CATARNTEAFF,TGTGCCACCGCAAGGAACACTGAAGCTTTCTTT
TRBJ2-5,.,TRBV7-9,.,CASSLAGDGQETQYF,TGTGCCAGCAGCTTAGCGGGGGACGGCCAAGAGACCCAGTACTTC
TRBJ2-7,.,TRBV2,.,CASSWGREQYF,TGTGCCAGTAGCTGGGGACGCGAGCAGTACTTC
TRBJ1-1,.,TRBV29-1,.,CSVLSLGDEAFF,TGCAGCGTTCTCTCCCTTGGTGACGAAGCTTTCTTT
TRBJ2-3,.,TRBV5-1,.,CASSTGGMTDTQYF,TGCGCCAGCAGCACGGGGGGCATGACAGATACGCAGTATTTT
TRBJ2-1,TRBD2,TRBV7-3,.,CASSFLSGGVVFF,TGTGCCAGCAGCTTTCTGAGCGGGGGGGTTGTGTTCTTC
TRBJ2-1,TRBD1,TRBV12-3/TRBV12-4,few,CASSPDRGDFNEQFF,TGTGCCAGCAGTCCGGACAGGGGGGATTTCAATGAGCAGTTCTTC
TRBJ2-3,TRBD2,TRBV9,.,CASSVGVAGGPDTQYF,TGTGCCAGCAGCGTAGGAGTAGCGGGGGGGCCAGATACGCAGTATTTT
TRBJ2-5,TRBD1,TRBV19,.,CASSKDRVETQYF,TGTGCCAGTAGTAAGGACAGGGTGGAGACCCAGTACTTC
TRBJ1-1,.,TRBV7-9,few,CASIREEGEAFF,TGTGCCAGCATCAGGGAAGAGGGTGAAGCTTTCTTT
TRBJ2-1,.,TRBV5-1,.,CASSLAVGQDNEQFF,TGCGCCAGCAGCTTGGCAGTGGGGCAGGACAATGAGCAGTTCTTC
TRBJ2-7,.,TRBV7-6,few,CASSAGPIGDTTYEQYF,TGTGCCAGCAGCGCCGGCCCTATCGGGGACACCACGTACGAGCAGTACTTC
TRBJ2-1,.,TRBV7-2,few,CASSVGNRYNEQFF,TGTGCCAGCAGTGTAGGGAATCGGTACAATGAGCAGTTCTTC
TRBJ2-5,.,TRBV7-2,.,CASSLKAREAQYF,TGTGCCAGCAGCCTAAAGGCGAGAGAGGCCCAGTACTTC
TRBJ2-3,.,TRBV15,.,CATSLQGTDTDTQYF,TGTGCCACCAGTCTCCAGGGGACTGACACAGATACGCAGTATTTT
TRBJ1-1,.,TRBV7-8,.,CASSLAHRNTEAFF,TGTGCCAGCAGCTTAGCGCATAGGAACACTGAAGCTTTCTTT
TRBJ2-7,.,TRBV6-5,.,CASSYGAAPNEQYF,TGTGCCAGCAGTTACGGGGCGGCCCCCAACGAGCAGTACTTC
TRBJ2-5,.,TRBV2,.,CASSVSEQETQYF,TGTGCCAGCAGTGTTTCTGAGCAAGAGACCCAGTACTTC
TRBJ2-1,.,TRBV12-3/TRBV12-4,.,CATESLQGALYNEQFF,TGTGCCACCGAATCTTTACAGGGAGCCCTCTACAATGAGCAGTTCTTC
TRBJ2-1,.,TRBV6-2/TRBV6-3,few,CAIVDSYNEQFF,TGTGCCATCGTTGACAGTTACAATGAGCAGTTCTTC
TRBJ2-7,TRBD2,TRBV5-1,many,CASSLTSGSFYEQYF,TGCGCCAGCAGCTTGACTAGCGGGAGCTTCTACGAGCAGTACTTC
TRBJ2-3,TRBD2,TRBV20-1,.,CSASRGDSTDTQYF,TGCAGTGCTAGCCGGGGGGACAGCACAGATACGCAGTATTTT
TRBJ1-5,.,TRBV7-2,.,CASSLEGWGSQPQHF,TGTGCCAGCAGCTTAGAAGGGTGGGGGAGTCAGCCCCAGCATTTT
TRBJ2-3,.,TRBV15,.,CATSAAGSTDTQYF,TGTGCCACCAGCGCAGCGGGTAGCACAGATACGCAGTATTTT
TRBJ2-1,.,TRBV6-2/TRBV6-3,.,CASSGYLASYNEQFF,TGTGCCAGCTCGGGGTACCTAGCGTCCTACAATGAGCAGTTCTTC
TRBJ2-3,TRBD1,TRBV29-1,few,CSVADRPEFTDTQYF,TGCAGCGTAGCGGACAGGCCAGAATTCACAGATACGCAGTATTTT
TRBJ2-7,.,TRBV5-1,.,CASSSLPADEQYF,TGCGCCAGCAGCTCGCTACCCGCTGACGAGCAGTACTTC
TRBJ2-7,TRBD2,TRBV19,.,CASSNGRASDEQYF,TGTGCCAGTAGTAACGGGAGGGCTTCTGACGAGCAGTACTTC